The TCR beta chain under discussion was sequenced for a study of blood T cell repertoires in COVID-19. Overall study: The United States, Italy and Spain supplied acute and convalescent COVID-19 samples. From T cells, B-cell-depleted T cells, or PBMCs came the material, which was cDNA or gDNA.

In the source study's methods: It was from reference gene primer amplification that nucleated cell counts were estimated. Measured with immunoSEQ multiplex PCR; TCRdb has only the in-frame clones, and not every one. V, J and clone size were drawn from that table, and D and trimming were deduced from the DNA. The sample has about 210,000 clones, approximately 85% seen once. The TCR sequence derives from a woman between 45 and 65 years old with active or convalescent COVID-19. The specimen sequenced was peripheral blood.

The CDR3 loop reads CASSLGQGQRETQYF. DNA of the CDR3: TGTGCCAGCAGCTTAGGGCAGGGTCAGAGGGAGACCCAGTACTTC. The V call is TRBV11-1, the J call TRBJ2-5; D is possibly TRBD1 (5 bases). V was cut by 1 base and J by 5 bases, with 14 bases left in between. The CDR3 has 15 amino acids. The germline V gene has CDR1 SGHAT and CDR2 FQDESV (reference sequence). Complete variable domain (other parts from reference TRBV11-1 and TRBJ2-5): EAEVAQSPRYKITEKSQAVAFWCDPISGHATLYWYRQILGQGPELLVQFQDESVVDDSQLPKDRFSAERLKGVDSTLKIQPAELGDSAMYLCASSLGQGQRETQYFGPGTRLLVL.